The next 4 T cell receptor beta chains were all read from a single sample in a study of OX40 agonist ivuxolimab in advanced cancers. The method was immunoSEQ multiplex PCR; TCRdb's version includes in-frame clones alone and lacks a portion of them. Among approximately 41,000 clones listed, 85% to 90% were seen once. The sequenced sample was CD4+ or CD8+ T cells sorted from blood, obtained in a trial of the OX40 agonist ivuxolimab. Every receptor here comes from an adult with an advanced solid tumor such as melanoma, head and neck, liver or kidney cancer.

This chain links TRBV7-9 with TRBJ2-3; D is perhaps TRBD2 (6 bases). Germline CDR1 and CDR2: SEHNR and FQNEAQ (reference sequence). The V and J ends lost 1 base and 1 base respectively, with 12 bases between them. The CDR3 runs 16 residues. CDR3 DNA sequence: TGTGCCAGCAGCTTAGTCGGGAGCTTCGGCACAGATACGCAGTATTTT. Protein: CASSLVGSFGTDTQYF.

V gene TRBV6-5 combines with J gene TRBJ1-1; D gene unclear. Looked up from germline, CDR1 is MNHEY and CDR2 is SVGAGI. Deletions cut 0 bases from V and 2 bases from J, with 10 bases between. This CDR3 has 15 amino acids. CDR3 nucleotide sequence: TGTGCCAGCAGTTACTCGATAGGTCTTAACACTGAAGCTTTCTTT. Protein sequence: CASSYSIGLNTEAFF.

The V call is TRBV4-2, the J call TRBJ1-1; a weak D match, TRBD1 (6 bases). Trimming cost V 5 bases and J 8 bases, with 15 bases left between them. This CDR3 region has 13 residues. Germline V gene lookup returns CDR1 LGHNA and CDR2 YNFKEQ. The CDR3: CASSLLQGGEAFF. CDR3 in DNA: TGTGCCAGCAGCTTATTACAGGGAGGGGAAGCTTTCTTT.

The chain recombines TRBV9 with TRBJ1-4; D may be TRBD1 (6 bases). CDR1 is SGDLS and CDR2 is YYNGEE in the germline V gene. This CDR3 has 17 residues. V was cut by 3 bases and J by 8 bases, with 23 bases left in between. The CDR3 sequence: CASSADPPGLGGEKLFF. The CDR3 nucleotides are TGTGCCAGCAGCGCTGACCCGCCGGGGCTAGGGGGGGAAAAACTGTTTTTT. Full variable domain (outside the CDR3, taken from reference TRBV9 and TRBJ1-4): DSGVTQTPKHLITATGQRVTLRCSPRSGDLSVYWYQQSLDQGLQFLIQYYNGEERAKGNILERFSAQQFPDLHSELNLSSLELGDSALYFCASSADPPGLGGEKLFFGSGTQLSVL.